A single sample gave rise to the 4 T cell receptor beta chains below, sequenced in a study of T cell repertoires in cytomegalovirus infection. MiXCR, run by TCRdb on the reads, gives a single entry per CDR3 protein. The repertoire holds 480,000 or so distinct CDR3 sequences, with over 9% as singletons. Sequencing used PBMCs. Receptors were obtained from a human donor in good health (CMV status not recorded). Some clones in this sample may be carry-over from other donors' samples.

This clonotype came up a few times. Written as DNA, the CDR3 is TGTGCCAGCAGTTTATTTGGGACTAGTCCGTTCTTC. It specifies CASSLFGTSPFF. This rearrangement joins TRBV28 to TRBJ2-1; TRBD2 aligns across 8 bases. In germline, CDR1 is MDHEN, CDR2 SYDVKM. V shed 1 base and J 15 bases; nucleotides not matched to a gene: 5. CDR3 size: 12 residues. Full variable domain (outside the CDR3, taken from reference TRBV28 and TRBJ2-1): DVKVTQSSRYLVKRTGEKVFLECVQDMDHENMFWYRQDPGLGLRLIYFSYDVKMKEKGDIPEGYSVSREKKERFSLILESASTNQTSMYLCASSLFGTSPFFGPGTRLTVL.

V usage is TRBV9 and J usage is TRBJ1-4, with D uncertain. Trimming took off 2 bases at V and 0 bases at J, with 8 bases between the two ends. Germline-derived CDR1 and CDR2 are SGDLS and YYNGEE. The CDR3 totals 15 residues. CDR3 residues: CASSVWGTTNEKLFF. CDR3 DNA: TGTGCCAGCAGCGTGTGGGGAACAACTAATGAAAAACTGTTTTTT.

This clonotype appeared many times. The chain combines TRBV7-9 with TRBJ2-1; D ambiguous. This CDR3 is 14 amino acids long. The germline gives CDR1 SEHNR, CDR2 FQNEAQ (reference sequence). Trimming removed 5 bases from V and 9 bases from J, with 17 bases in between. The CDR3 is CASSPTSSPTEQFF. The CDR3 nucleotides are TGTGCCAGCAGCCCCACTTCGTCACCCACTGAGCAGTTCTTC. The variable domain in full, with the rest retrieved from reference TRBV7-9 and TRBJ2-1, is DTGVSQNPRHKITKRGQNVTFRCDPISEHNRLYWYRQTLGQGPEFLTYFQNEAQLEKSRLLSDRFSAERPKGSFSTLEIQRTEQGDSAMYLCASSPTSSPTEQFFGPGTRLTVL.

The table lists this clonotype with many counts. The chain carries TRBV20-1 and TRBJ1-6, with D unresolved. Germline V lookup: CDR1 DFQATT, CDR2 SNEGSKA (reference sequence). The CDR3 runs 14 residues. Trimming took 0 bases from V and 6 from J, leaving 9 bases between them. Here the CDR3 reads CSARDEFFNSPLHF. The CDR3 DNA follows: TGCAGTGCTAGAGATGAGTTCTTTAATTCACCCCTCCACTTT.